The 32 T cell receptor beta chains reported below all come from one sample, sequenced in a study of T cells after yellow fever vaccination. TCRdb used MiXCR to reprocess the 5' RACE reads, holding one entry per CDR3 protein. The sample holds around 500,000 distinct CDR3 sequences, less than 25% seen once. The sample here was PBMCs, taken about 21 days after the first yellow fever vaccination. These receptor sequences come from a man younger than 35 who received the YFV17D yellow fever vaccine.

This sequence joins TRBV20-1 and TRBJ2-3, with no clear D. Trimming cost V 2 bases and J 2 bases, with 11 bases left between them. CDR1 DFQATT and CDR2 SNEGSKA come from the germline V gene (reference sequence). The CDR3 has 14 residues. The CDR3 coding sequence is TGCAGTGCTAGACGGGCCTCAAACACAGATACGCAGTATTTT. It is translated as CSARRASNTDTQYF.

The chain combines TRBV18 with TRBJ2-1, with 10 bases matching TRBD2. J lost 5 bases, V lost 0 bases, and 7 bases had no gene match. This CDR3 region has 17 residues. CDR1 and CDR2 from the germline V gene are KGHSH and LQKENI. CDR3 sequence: CASSPPIPAGGDNEQFF. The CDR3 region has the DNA TGTGCCAGCTCACCACCGATTCCAGCGGGGGGGGACAATGAGCAGTTCTTC.

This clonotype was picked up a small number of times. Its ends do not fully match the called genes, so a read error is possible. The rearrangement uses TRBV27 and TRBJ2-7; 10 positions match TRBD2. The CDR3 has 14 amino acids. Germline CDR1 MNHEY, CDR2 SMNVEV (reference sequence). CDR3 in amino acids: CASRPSGGGYDQYF. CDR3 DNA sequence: TGTGCCAGCAGACCTAGCGGGGGTGGATACGACCAGTACTTC.

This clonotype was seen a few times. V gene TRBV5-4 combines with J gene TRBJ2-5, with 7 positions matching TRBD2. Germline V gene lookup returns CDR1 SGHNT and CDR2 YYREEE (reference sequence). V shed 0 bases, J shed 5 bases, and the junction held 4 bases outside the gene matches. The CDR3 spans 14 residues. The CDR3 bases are TGTGCCAGCAGCTTGGGACTAGCCAAGGAGACCCAGTACTTC. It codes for CASSLGLAKETQYF.

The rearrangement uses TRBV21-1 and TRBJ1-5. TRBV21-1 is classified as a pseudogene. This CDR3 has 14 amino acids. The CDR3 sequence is CASSPSRGDQPQHF. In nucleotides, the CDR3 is TGTGCCAGCAGCCCCTCGCGCGGCGATCAGCCCCAGCATTTT.

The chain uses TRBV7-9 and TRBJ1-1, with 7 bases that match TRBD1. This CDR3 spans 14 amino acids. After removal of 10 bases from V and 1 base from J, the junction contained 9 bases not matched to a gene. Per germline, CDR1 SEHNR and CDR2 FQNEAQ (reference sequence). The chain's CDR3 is CATSPGQANTEAFF. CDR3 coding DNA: TGTGCCACATCCCCCGGACAGGCGAACACTGAAGCTTTCTTT. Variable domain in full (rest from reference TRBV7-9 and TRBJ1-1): DTGVSQNPRHKITKRGQNVTFRCDPISEHNRLYWYRQTLGQGPEFLTYFQNEAQLEKSRLLSDRFSAERPKGSFSTLEIQRTEQGDSAMYLCATSPGQANTEAFFGQGTRLTVV.

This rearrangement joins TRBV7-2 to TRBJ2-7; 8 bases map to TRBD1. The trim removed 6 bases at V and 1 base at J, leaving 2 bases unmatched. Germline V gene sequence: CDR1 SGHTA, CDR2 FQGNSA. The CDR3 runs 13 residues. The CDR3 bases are TGTGCCAGCAGACGGGACAGGTCCTACGAGCAGTACTTC. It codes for CASRRDRSYEQYF. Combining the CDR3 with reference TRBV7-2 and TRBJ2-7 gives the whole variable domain GAGVSQSPSNKVTEKGKDVELRCDPISGHTALYWYRQSLGQGLEFLIYFQGNSAPDKSGLPSDRFSAERTGGSVSTLTIQRTQQEDSAVYLCASRRDRSYEQYFGPGTRLTVT.

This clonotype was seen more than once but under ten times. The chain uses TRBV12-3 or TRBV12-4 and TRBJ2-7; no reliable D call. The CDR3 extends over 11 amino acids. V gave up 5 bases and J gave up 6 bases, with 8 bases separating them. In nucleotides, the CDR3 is TGTGCCAGCAGTGGACCCGCCGAGCAGTACTTC. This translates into CASSGPAEQYF.

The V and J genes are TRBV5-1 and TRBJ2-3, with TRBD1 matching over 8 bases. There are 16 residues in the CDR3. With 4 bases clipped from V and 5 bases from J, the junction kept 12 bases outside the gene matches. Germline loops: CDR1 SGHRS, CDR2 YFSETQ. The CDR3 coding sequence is TGCGCCAGCAGCCCCTACGACCGACAGGGGCAAGATACGCAGTATTTT. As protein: CASSPYDRQGQDTQYF. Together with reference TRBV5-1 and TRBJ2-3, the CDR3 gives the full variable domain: KAGVTQTPRYLIKTRGQQVTLSCSPISGHRSVSWYQQTPGQGLQFLFEYFSETQRNKGNFPGRFSGRQFSNSRSEMNVSTLELGDSALYLCASSPYDRQGQDTQYFGPGTRLTVL.

CDR3 residues: CASSLDGFYNSPLHF. The DNA for the CDR3 is TGTGCCAGCAGCTTGGACGGGTTCTATAATTCACCCCTCCACTTT. The chain has TRBV5-6 and TRBJ1-6, with D unclear. Germline lookup yields CDR1 SGHDT and CDR2 YYEEEE. The germline V and J ends were trimmed by 0 bases and 3 bases, with 7 bases remaining between them. There are 15 residues in the CDR3.

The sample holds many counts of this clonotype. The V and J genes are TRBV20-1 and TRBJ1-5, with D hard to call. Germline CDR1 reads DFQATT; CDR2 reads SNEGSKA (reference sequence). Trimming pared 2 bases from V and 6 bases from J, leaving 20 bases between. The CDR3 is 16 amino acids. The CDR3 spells CSARSAVSVGGQPQHF. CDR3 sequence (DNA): TGCAGTGCTAGATCGGCGGTTTCCGTGGGCGGTCAGCCCCAGCATTTT.

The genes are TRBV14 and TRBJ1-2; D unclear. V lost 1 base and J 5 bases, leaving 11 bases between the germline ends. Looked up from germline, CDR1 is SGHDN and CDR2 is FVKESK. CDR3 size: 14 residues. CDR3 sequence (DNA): TGTGCCAGCAGCCAAGCAAAGCCGCCTTATGGCTACACCTTC. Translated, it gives CASSQAKPPYGYTF. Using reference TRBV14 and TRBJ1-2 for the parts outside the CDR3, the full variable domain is EAGVTQFPSHSVIEKGQTVTLRCDPISGHDNLYWYRRVMGKEIKFLLHFVKESKQDESGMPNNRFLAERTGGTYSTLKVQPAELEDSGVYFCASSQAKPPYGYTFGSGTRLTVV.

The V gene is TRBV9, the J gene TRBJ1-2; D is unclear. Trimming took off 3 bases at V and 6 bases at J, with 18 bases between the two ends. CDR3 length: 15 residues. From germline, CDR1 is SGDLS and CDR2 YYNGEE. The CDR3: CASSAFDMPGNGYTF. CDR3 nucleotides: TGTGCCAGCAGCGCCTTCGACATGCCCGGCAATGGCTACACCTTC.

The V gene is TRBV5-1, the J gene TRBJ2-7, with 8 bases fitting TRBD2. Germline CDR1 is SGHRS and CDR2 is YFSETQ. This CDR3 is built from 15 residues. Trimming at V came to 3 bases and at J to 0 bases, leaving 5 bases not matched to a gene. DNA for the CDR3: TGCGCCAGCAGCTCACGGGGGGGGGGCTCCTACGAGCAGTACTTC. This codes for CASSSRGGGSYEQYF.

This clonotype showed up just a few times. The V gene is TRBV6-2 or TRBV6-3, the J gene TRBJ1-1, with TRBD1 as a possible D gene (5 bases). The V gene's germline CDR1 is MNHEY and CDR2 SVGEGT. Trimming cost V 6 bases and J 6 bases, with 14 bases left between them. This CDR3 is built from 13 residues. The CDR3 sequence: CASRKQVRAEAFF. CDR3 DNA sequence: TGTGCCAGCAGAAAACAGGTTAGAGCTGAAGCTTTCTTT.

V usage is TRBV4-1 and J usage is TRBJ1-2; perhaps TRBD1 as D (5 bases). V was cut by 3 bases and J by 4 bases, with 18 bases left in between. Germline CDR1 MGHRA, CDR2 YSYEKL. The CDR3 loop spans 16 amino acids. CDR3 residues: CASSHPGEGSGYGYTF. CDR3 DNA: TGCGCCAGCAGCCACCCAGGAGAGGGGTCCGGCTATGGCTACACCTTC.

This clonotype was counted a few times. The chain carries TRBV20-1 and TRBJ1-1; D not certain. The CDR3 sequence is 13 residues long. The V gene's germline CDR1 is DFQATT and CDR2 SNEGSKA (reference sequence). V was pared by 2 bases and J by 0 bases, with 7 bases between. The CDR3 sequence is CSARRSLNTEAFF. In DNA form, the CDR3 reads TGCAGTGCTAGACGGAGTTTGAACACTGAAGCTTTCTTT.

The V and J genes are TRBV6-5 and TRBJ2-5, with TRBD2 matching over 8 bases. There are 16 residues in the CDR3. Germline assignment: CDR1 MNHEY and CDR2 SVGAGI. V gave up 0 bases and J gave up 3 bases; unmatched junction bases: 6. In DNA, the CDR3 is TGTGCCAGCAGTTACTCAGGTCGGGGGGGGAAAGAGACCCAGTACTTC. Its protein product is CASSYSGRGGKETQYF.

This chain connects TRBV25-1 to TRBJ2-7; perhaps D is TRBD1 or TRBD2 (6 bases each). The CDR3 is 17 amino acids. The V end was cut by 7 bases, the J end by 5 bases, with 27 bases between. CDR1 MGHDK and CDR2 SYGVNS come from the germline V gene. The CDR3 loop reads CASTPYLGGGTGHEQYF. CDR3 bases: TGTGCCAGCACCCCATACCTAGGAGGGGGGACGGGTCACGAGCAGTACTTC.

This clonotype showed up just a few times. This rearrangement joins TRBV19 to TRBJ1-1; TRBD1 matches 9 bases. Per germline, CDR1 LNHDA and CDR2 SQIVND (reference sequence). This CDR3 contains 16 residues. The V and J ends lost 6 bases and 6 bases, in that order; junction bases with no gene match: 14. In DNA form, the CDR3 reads TGTGCCAGTAGGACGAACAGGGACAGGGCTCTTTCTGAAGCTTTCTTT. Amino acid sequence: CASRTNRDRALSEAFF.

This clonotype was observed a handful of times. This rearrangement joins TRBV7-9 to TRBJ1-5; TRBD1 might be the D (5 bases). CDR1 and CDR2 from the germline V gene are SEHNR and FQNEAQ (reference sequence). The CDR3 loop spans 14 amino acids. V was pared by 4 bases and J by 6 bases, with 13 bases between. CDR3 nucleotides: TGTGCCAGCAGCTCGACGGGGGGAAGTCAGCCCCAGCATTTT. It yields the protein CASSSTGGSQPQHF.

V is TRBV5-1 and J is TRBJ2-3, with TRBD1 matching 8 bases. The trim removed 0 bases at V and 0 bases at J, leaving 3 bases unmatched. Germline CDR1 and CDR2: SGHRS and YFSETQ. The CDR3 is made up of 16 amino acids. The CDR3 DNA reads TGCGCCAGCAGCTTGGGGGGACAGGCTAGCACAGATACGCAGTATTTT. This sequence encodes CASSLGGQASTDTQYF.

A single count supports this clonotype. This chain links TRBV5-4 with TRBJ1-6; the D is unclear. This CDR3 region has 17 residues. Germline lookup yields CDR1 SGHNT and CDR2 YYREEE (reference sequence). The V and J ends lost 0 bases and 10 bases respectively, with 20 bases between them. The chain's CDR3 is CASSLAPGLQTGSPLHF. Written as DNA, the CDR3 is TGTGCCAGCAGCTTGGCCCCGGGCTTACAGACGGGATCACCCCTCCACTTT.

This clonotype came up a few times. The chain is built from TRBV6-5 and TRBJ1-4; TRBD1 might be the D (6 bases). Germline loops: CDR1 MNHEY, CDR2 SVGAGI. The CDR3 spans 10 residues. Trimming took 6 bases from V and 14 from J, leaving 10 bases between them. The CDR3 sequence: CASRRGDLFF. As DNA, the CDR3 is TGTGCCAGCAGGAGGGGGGATCTGTTTTTT.

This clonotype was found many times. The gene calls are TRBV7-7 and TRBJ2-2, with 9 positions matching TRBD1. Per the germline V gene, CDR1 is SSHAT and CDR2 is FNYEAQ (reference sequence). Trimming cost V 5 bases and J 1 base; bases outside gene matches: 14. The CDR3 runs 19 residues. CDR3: CASSPDDRGTTGNTGELFF. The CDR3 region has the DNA TGTGCCAGCAGCCCAGACGACAGGGGGACCACCGGGAACACCGGGGAGCTGTTTTTT.

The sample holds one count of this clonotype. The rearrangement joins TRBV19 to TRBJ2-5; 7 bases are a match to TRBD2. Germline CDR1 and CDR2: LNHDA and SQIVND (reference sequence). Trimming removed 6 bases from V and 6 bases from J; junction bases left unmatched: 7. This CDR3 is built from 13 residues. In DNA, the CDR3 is TGTGCCAGTAGGATGGGGAGGGAAAAGACCCAGTACTTC. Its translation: CASRMGREKTQYF.

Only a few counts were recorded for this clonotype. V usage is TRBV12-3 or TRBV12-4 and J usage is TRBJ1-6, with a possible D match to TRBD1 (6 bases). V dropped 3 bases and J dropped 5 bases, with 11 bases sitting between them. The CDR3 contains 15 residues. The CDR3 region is CASSFMAGDNSPLHF. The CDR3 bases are TGTGCCAGCAGTTTTATGGCAGGGGATAATTCACCCCTCCACTTT.

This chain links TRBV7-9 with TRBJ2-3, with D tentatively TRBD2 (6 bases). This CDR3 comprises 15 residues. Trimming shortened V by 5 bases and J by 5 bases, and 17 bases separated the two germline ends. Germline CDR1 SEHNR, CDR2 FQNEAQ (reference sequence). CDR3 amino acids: CASSRVRGEEDTQYF. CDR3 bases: TGTGCCAGCAGCCGCGTTCGAGGGGAGGAAGATACGCAGTATTTT. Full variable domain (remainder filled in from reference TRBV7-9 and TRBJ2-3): DTGVSQNPRHKITKRGQNVTFRCDPISEHNRLYWYRQTLGQGPEFLTYFQNEAQLEKSRLLSDRFSAERPKGSFSTLEIQRTEQGDSAMYLCASSRVRGEEDTQYFGPGTRLTVL.

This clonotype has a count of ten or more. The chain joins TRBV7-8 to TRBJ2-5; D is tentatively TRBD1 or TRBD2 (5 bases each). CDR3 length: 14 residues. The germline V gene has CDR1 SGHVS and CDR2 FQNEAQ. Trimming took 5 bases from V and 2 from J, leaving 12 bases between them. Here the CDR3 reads CASSRGRVQETQYF. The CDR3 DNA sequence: TGTGCCAGCAGCCGGGGACGGGTACAAGAGACCCAGTACTTC.

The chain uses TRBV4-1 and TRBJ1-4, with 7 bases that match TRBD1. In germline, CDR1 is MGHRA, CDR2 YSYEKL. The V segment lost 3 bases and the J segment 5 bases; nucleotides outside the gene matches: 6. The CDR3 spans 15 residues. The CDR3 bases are TGCGCCAGCAGCCACCAGGACAGGAAGAATGAAAAACTGTTTTTT. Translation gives CASSHQDRKNEKLFF.

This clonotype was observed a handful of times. CDR3 sequence (DNA): TGCGCCAGCAGCCAAAAGAATGAGCAGTTCTTC. Translation gives CASSQKNEQFF. V is TRBV4-1 and J is TRBJ2-1; D is uncertain. This CDR3 is built from 11 residues. Germline V lookup: CDR1 MGHRA, CDR2 YSYEKL. The germline V and J ends were trimmed by 2 bases and 7 bases, with 3 bases remaining between them.

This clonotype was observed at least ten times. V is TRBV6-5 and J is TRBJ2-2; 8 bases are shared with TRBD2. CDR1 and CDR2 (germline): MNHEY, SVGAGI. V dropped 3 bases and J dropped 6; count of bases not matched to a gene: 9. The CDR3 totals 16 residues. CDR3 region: CASSYTGLAIPGELFF. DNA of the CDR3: TGTGCCAGCAGTTATACTGGACTAGCTATTCCCGGGGAGCTGTTTTTT.